This T cell receptor beta chain was documented in a study of spatial heterogeneity in lung cancer. Noted time point: sample taken at primary tumor resection. Whole RNA came from tumor, nontumor lung or frozen PBMC and was sequenced without being sorted. The CDR3 totals 13 residues. CDR1 is LNHNV and CDR2 is YYDKDF in the germline V gene (reference sequence). V lost 3 bases and J 5 bases, leaving 9 bases between the germline ends. This clonotype was seen at least ten times. In TCRdb, the 5' RACE reads were re-called with MiXCR into one record per CDR3 protein. This sample has 30,000 or so distinct CDR3 sequences, with 7.5% to 9.5% found just once.

This chain uses TRBV15 with TRBJ2-3; tentatively, D is TRBD1 or TRBD2 (5 bases each). The TCR was taken from a female donor with early-stage non-small cell lung cancer. The input for sequencing was PBMCs, taken at surgery. CDR3 residues: CATSSRELDTQYF. The DNA for the CDR3 is TGTGCCACCAGCAGCAGGGAGTTAGATACGCAGTATTTT.